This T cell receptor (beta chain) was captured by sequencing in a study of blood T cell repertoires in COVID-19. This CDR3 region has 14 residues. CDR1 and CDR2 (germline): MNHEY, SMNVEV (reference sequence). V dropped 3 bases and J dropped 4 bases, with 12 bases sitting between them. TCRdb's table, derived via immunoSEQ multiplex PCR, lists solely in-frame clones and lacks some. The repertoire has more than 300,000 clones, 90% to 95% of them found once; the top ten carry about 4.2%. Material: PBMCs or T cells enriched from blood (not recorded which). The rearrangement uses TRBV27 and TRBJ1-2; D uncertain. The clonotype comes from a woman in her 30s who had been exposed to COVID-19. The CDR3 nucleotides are TGTGCCAGCAGTTTGGGGATAGGGAGCTATGGCTACACCTTC. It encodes CASSLGIGSYGYTF.